These 6 T cell receptor beta chains share one sample of origin, sequenced in a study of metastatic and nonmetastatic thyroid tumors (dated by TCRdb to 2018 to 2020). None of the patients had been given any treatment before thyroid surgery. The library was prepared using PCR. The data were produced on an Illumina HiSeq 4000. Using fastp trimming at Q25 and MiXCR clonotype assembly, TCRdb reanalyzed the public sequencing data and kept in-frame beta chains. The sample profile shows over 14,000 clones; around 3.9% of them were found once. The ten top clones hold roughly 26% of the sample. The sequenced sample consisted of tumor tissue. Receptors were obtained from a female donor with papillary thyroid cancer or a benign thyroid nodule (not recorded which). Some clones in this sample may be carry-over from other donors' samples.

The V gene is TRBV6-1, the J gene TRBJ1-5, with TRBD1 as a possible D gene (6 bases). The CDR3 loop spans 15 amino acids. Germline CDR1 and CDR2: MNHNS and SASEGT. V was trimmed by 11 bases and J by 7 bases, leaving 24 bases between them. The CDR3 spells CAFRFEGGSDQPQHF. Written as DNA, the CDR3 is TGTGCCTTCCGATTTGAGGGGGGAAGTGACCAGCCCCAGCATTTT.

V is TRBV12-3 or TRBV12-4 and J is TRBJ1-5; perhaps TRBD1 as D (6 bases). V lost 5 bases to trimming and J lost 2 bases, with 13 bases between them. The CDR3 loop spans 15 amino acids. CDR3 loop: CASSPAGARNQPQHF. In nucleotides, the CDR3 is TGTGCCAGCAGTCCCGCAGGGGCTCGCAATCAGCCCCAGCATTTT.

In regard to this clone: This sample includes further DNA sequences coding for the same CDR3. The chain employs TRBV6-1 and TRBJ2-3; 12 bases agree with TRBD2. Germline CDR1 and CDR2: MNHNS and SASEGT. This CDR3 region has 15 residues. V was clipped by 2 bases and J by 4 bases; unmatched bases: 1. The CDR3 coding sequence is TGTGCCAGCAGTGAACTAGCGGGGGGGCCAGATACGCAGTATTTT. Amino acids: CASSELAGGPDTQYF.

This chain joins TRBV27 and TRBJ2-2; 11 nucleotides match TRBD2. CDR3 length equals 15 residues. J was trimmed by 4 bases and V by 2 bases; bases with no gene match: 0. From germline, CDR1 is MNHEY and CDR2 SMNVEV (reference sequence). DNA of the CDR3: TGTGCCAGCAGTTTAACTAGCGGGAGCACCGGGGAGCTGTTTTTT. The encoded protein is CASSLTSGSTGELFF.

This sequence joins TRBV6-4 and TRBJ2-3; D is undetermined. The length of the CDR3 is 15 residues. V lost 3 bases and J lost 0, with 10 bases in between. Germline assignment: CDR1 MRHNA and CDR2 SNTAGT. CDR3 sequence reads: CASSEEPGSTDTQYF. In nucleotides, the CDR3 is TGTGCCAGCAGTGAGGAGCCGGGTAGCACAGATACGCAGTATTTT.

V usage is TRBV6-1 and J usage is TRBJ2-1, with D unclear. The CDR3 spans 13 residues. Germline V gene sequence: CDR1 MNHNS, CDR2 SASEGT. V gave up 7 bases and J gave up 4 bases, with 11 bases separating them. The CDR3 sequence is CASNPSRYNEQFF. Here the CDR3 DNA reads TGTGCCAGCAACCCGTCGAGGTACAATGAGCAGTTCTTC.